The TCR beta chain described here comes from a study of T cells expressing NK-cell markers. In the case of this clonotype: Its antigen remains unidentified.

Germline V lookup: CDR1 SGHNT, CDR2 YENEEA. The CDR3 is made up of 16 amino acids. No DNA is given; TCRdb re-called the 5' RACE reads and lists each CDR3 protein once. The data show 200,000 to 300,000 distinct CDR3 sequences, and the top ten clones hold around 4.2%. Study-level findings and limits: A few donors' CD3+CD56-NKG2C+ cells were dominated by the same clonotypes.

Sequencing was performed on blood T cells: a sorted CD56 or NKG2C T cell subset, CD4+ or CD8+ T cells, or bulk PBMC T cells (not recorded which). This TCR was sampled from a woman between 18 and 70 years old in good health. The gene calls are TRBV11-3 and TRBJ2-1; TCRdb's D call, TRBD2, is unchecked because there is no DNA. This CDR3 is CASSLGSGSGYNEQFF.